The 8 T cell receptor beta chains presented below share a single source sample, sequenced in a study of blood T cell repertoires in COVID-19. Measured with immunoSEQ multiplex PCR; TCRdb has only the in-frame clones, and not every one. This sample has some 40,000 clones, with roughly 75% found just once. Sequencing was done on a sample of peripheral blood. Receptors were obtained from a man older than 75 with active or convalescent COVID-19.

V usage is TRBV7-3 and J usage is TRBJ2-3, with TRBD2 identical over 8 bases. The J segment lost 5 bases and the V segment lost 2 bases, leaving 6 bases of the junction unmatched. The CDR3 consists of 15 residues. Germline V lookup: CDR1 SGHTA, CDR2 FQGTGA. The CDR3 loop reads CASSLVGLAGDTQYF. CDR3 nucleotides: TGTGCCAGCAGCTTAGTCGGACTAGCTGGAGATACGCAGTATTTT.

This sequence joins TRBV9 and TRBJ1-4, with D uncertain. CDR3 size: 16 residues. Trimming cost V 0 bases and J 8 bases, with 17 bases left between them. Germline V gene lookup returns CDR1 SGDLS and CDR2 YYNGEE. The CDR3 sequence is CASSVAAAGPGEKLFF. The CDR3 DNA is TGTGCCAGCAGCGTAGCAGCGGCAGGCCCGGGGGAAAAACTGTTTTTT.

The chain carries TRBV27 and TRBJ1-1, with D possibly TRBD1 on 6 matching bases. CDR3 length equals 14 residues. Germline CDR1 and CDR2: MNHEY and SMNVEV (reference sequence). Between the trimmed V and J ends, which lost 3 bases and 1 base, there was a span of 9 bases. CDR3 nucleotide sequence: TGTGCCAGCAGTTTTCTGGGACAGAACACTGAAGCTTTCTTT. Translation gives CASSFLGQNTEAFF.

This clone was detected only a few times. J is TRBJ2-5 and V is TRBV7-2; D may be TRBD2 (5 bases). The CDR3 is 15 residues long. Germline assignment: CDR1 SGHTA and CDR2 FQGNSA. V was cut by 3 bases and J by 2 bases, with 13 bases left in between. CDR3 loop: CASSFVEAVQETQYF. The CDR3 DNA reads as TGTGCCAGCAGCTTCGTGGAAGCGGTTCAAGAGACCCAGTACTTC. Together with reference TRBV7-2 and TRBJ2-5, the CDR3 gives the full variable domain: GAGVSQSPSNKVTEKGKDVELRCDPISGHTALYWYRQSLGQGLEFLIYFQGNSAPDKSGLPSDRFSAERTGGSVSTLTIQRTQQEDSAVYLCASSFVEAVQETQYFGPGTRLLVL.

This clone was observed a handful of times. The chain recombines TRBV7-9 with TRBJ2-1, with 8 bases fitting TRBD2. Germline trimming cut 6 bases from V and 5 bases from J; bases unmatched to any gene: 6. In germline, CDR1 is SEHNR, CDR2 FQNEAQ (reference sequence). The CDR3 spans 14 residues. This CDR3 is CASSYSGTHNEQFF. CDR3 nucleotides: TGTGCCAGCAGTTATAGCGGGACCCACAATGAGCAGTTCTTC.

The chain combines TRBV6-1 with TRBJ2-7, with 12 bases matching TRBD1. V lost 3 bases, J lost 3 bases, and 3 bases stayed unmatched. The germline V gene has CDR1 MNHNS and CDR2 SASEGT. This CDR3 is 15 amino acids long. This chain's CDR3 is CASSEGQGAFYEQYF. CDR3 in DNA: TGTGCCAGCAGTGAGGGACAGGGGGCATTCTACGAGCAGTACTTC.

The table lists this clone with a count of one. V and J are TRBV3-1 (or the pseudogene TRBV3-2) and TRBJ2-5, with 9 bases lining up with TRBD2. This CDR3 has 19 residues. The J segment lost 3 bases and the V segment lost 0 bases, leaving 14 bases of the junction unmatched. CDR1 and CDR2 (germline): LGHDT, YNNKEL (reference sequence). The CDR3: CASSQDFILLRGGEETQYF. The DNA of the CDR3 is TGTGCCAGCAGCCAAGATTTTATACTTTTGCGGGGGGGTGAAGAGACCCAGTACTTC.

This chain uses TRBV7-3 with TRBJ2-1; D perhaps matches TRBD2 (5 bases). This CDR3 comprises 15 residues. Germline V CDR1 and CDR2: SGHTA, FQGTGA. V was pared by 2 bases and J by 6 bases, with 14 bases between. The CDR3 spells CASSLQHVAGNEQFF. The CDR3 DNA sequence: TGTGCCAGCAGCTTACAGCATGTGGCGGGCAATGAGCAGTTCTTC.